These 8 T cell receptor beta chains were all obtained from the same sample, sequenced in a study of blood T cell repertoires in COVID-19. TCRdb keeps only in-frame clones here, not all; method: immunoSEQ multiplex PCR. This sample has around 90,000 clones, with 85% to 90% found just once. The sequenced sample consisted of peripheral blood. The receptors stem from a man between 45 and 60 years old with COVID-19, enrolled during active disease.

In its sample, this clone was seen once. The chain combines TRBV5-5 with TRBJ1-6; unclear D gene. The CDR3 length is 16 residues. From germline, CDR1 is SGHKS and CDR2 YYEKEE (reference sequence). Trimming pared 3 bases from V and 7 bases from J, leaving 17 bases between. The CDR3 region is CASSWNIGGRNSPLHF. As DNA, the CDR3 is TGTGCCAGCAGCTGGAACATAGGAGGGAGGAATTCACCCCTCCACTTT.

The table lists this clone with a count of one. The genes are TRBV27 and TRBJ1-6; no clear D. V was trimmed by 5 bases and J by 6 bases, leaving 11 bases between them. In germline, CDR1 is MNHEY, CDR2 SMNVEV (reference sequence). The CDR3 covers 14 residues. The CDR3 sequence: CASSKTHLNSPLHF. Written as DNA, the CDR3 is TGTGCCAGCAGTAAGACACACCTTAATTCACCCCTCCACTTT.

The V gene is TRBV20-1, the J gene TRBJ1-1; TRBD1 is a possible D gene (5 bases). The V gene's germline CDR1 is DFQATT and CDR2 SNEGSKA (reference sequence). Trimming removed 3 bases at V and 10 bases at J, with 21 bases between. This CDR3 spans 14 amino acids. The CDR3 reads CSASSLRGVSGAFF. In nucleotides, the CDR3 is TGCAGTGCTAGTAGTCTCCGGGGGGTGAGTGGAGCTTTCTTT.

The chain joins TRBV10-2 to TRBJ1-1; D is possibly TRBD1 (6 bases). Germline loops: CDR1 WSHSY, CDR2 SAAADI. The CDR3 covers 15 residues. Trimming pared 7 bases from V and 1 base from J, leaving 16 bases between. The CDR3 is CASKSWGQPNTEAFF. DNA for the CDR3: TGCGCCAGCAAGTCCTGGGGACAACCGAACACTGAAGCTTTCTTT.

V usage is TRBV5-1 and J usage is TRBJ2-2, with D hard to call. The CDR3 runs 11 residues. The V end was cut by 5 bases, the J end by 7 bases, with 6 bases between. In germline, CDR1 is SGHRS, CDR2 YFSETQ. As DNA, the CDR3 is TGCGCCAGCAGTGAGTACGGGGAGCTGTTTTTT. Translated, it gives CASSEYGELFF.

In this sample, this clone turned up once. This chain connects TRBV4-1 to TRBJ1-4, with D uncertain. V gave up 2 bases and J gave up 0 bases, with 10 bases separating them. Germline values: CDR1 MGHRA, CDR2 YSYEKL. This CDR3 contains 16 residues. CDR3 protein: CASSQNGQATNEKLFF. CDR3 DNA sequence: TGCGCCAGCAGCCAAAATGGCCAGGCAACTAATGAAAAACTGTTTTTT.

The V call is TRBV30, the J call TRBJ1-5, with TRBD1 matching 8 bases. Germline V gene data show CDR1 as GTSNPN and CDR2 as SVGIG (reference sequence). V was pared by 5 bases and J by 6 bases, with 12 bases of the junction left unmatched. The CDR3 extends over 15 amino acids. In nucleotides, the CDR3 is TGTGCCTGGGGAGGAAGGACAGGGTACGGTCAGCCCCAGCATTTT. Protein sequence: CAWGGRTGYGQPQHF.

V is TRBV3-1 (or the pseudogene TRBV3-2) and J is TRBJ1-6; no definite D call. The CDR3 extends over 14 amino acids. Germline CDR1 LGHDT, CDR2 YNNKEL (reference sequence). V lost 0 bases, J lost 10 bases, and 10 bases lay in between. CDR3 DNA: TGTGCCAGCAGCCAAGATTGGAGGACGTCACCCCTCCACTTT. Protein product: CASSQDWRTSPLHF.